Each of the 18 T cell receptor beta chains below was sequenced from the same sample in a study of shared clonotypes between healthy human individuals. Produced via immunoSEQ multiplex PCR; TCRdb's table is partial and in-frame only. The table includes some 1 million clones, 65% to 75% detected once. Sequences were obtained from memory CD4+ T cells sorted from blood. Subset given: CD45RA-negative fraction. The receptors originated from a young man in good health.

V gene TRBV5-1 combines with J gene TRBJ1-1; D is possibly TRBD1 (5 bases). The CDR3 contains 16 residues. V dropped 0 bases and J dropped 0 bases, with 12 bases sitting between them. Germline V gene lookup returns CDR1 SGHRS and CDR2 YFSETQ. CDR3 protein: CASSLGRGGMNTEAFF. In nucleotides, the CDR3 is TGCGCCAGCAGCTTGGGTAGGGGCGGGATGAACACTGAAGCTTTCTTT.

Remarks on this clone: Other DNA sequences in this sample translate to the same CDR3. This chain connects TRBV10-3 to TRBJ1-1, with D possibly being TRBD1 (6 bases). V lost 3 bases and J lost 2, with 10 bases in between. The CDR3 totals 14 residues. CDR1 is ENHRY, CDR2 SYGVKD, per germline. CDR3 coding DNA: TGTGCCATCAGTGAAGGACAGCGAAACACTGAAGCTTTCTTT. It encodes CAISEGQRNTEAFF.

The chain links TRBV6-1 to TRBJ1-4; D perhaps matches TRBD1 (5 bases). Trimming left V 5 bases short and J 2 bases short, with 6 bases between. The CDR3 contains 13 residues. CDR1 MNHNS and CDR2 SASEGT come from the germline V gene. The CDR3 DNA reads TGTGCCAGCAGTCGGGGGACTAATGAAAAACTGTTTTTT. This codes for CASSRGTNEKLFF.

This chain joins TRBV7-2 and TRBJ2-7; D possibly corresponds to TRBD2 (6 bases). Trimming pared 2 bases from V and 5 bases from J, leaving 10 bases between. CDR1 and CDR2 from the germline V gene are SGHTA and FQGNSA. This CDR3 is 13 amino acids long. CDR3 nucleotide sequence: TGTGCCAGCAGCTTATTCCGGGGGAACGAGCAGTACTTC. Protein product: CASSLFRGNEQYF. Full variable domain (rest looked up from reference TRBV7-2 and TRBJ2-7): GAGVSQSPSNKVTEKGKDVELRCDPISGHTALYWYRQSLGQGLEFLIYFQGNSAPDKSGLPSDRFSAERTGGSVSTLTIQRTQQEDSAVYLCASSLFRGNEQYFGPGTRLTVT.

The chain combines TRBV30 with TRBJ2-5; 8 bases map to TRBD1. There are 14 residues in the CDR3. V trimming: 4 bases; J trimming: 2 bases; junction bases outside the gene matches: 6. Per the germline V gene, CDR1 is GTSNPN and CDR2 is SVGIG (reference sequence). CDR3 bases: TGTGCCTGGAAAAACAGGGGGAGTCAAGAGACCCAGTACTTC. The encoded protein is CAWKNRGSQETQYF.

V usage is TRBV2 and J usage is TRBJ1-6, with D uncertain. The CDR3 is 11 amino acids. Germline CDR1 SNHLY, CDR2 FYNNEI. V dropped 4 bases and J dropped 11 bases, with 6 bases sitting between them. CDR3 sequence: CASSARAPLHF. In nucleotides, the CDR3 is TGTGCCAGCAGTGCGCGTGCACCCCTCCACTTT.

The genes are TRBV6-6 and TRBJ2-3; tentatively, D is TRBD2 (6 bases). This CDR3 spans 15 amino acids. From germline, CDR1 is MNHNY and CDR2 SVGAGI (reference sequence). V dropped 5 bases and J dropped 0 bases, with 12 bases sitting between them. CDR3: CASSAGGLSTDTQYF. The CDR3 DNA follows: TGTGCCAGCAGTGCCGGAGGGCTTAGCACAGATACGCAGTATTTT.

Points on this clone: The sample holds other DNA sequences that translate to the same CDR3. The chain links TRBV5-1 to TRBJ1-1, with 10 bases matching TRBD1. Per germline, CDR1 SGHRS and CDR2 YFSETQ. This CDR3 region has 14 residues. V gave up 2 bases and J gave up 5 bases; unmatched junction bases: 3. CDR3 DNA sequence: TGCGCCAGCAGCTTAGGACAGGGGGTGACTGAAGCTTTCTTT. This translates into CASSLGQGVTEAFF.

The chain is built from TRBV5-5 and TRBJ1-2, with 7 nucleotides matching TRBD1. The V and J ends lost 4 bases and 7 bases, in that order; junction bases with no gene match: 13. Germline CDR1 and CDR2: SGHKS and YYEKEE (reference sequence). This CDR3 comprises 15 residues. This CDR3 is CASSPGGDRGSGYTF. The CDR3 DNA reads as TGTGCCAGCAGCCCGGGAGGGGACAGAGGATCTGGCTACACCTTC. The full variable domain, in which reference TRBV5-5 and TRBJ1-2 provide the parts outside the CDR3, is DAGVTQSPTHLIKTRGQQVTLRCSPISGHKSVSWYQQVLGQGPQFIFQYYEKEERGRGNFPDRFSARQFPNYSSELNVNALLLGDSALYLCASSPGGDRGSGYTFGSGTRLTVV.

V is TRBV5-1 and J is TRBJ2-2; D gene unclear. The V gene's germline CDR1 is SGHRS and CDR2 YFSETQ. V was trimmed by 0 bases and J by 3 bases, leaving 15 bases between them. The length of the CDR3 is 17 residues. The CDR3 bases are TGCGCCAGCAGCTTGGCCCCAGCCTCTAGGGACACCGGGGAGCTGTTTTTT. Amino acids: CASSLAPASRDTGELFF.

V and J are TRBV4-1 and TRBJ2-5; D possibly corresponds to TRBD2 (6 bases). This CDR3 is built from 15 residues. V shed 0 bases and J shed 2 bases, with 10 bases lying between them. Germline V gene lookup returns CDR1 MGHRA and CDR2 YSYEKL. The CDR3 is CASSQDSTRQETQYF. CDR3 nucleotides: TGCGCCAGCAGCCAAGATTCGACTAGACAAGAGACCCAGTACTTC.

As concerns this clone: The sample carries other DNA sequences with the same CDR3. The chain is built from TRBV10-2 and TRBJ1-1; the match to TRBD1 covers 9 bases. Germline V lookup: CDR1 WSHSY, CDR2 SAAADI. The V segment lost 7 bases and the J segment 5 bases; nucleotides outside the gene matches: 5. The CDR3 covers 13 residues. CDR3 amino acids: CASNLDRGTEAFF. The CDR3, as DNA: TGCGCCAGCAATCTGGACAGGGGAACTGAAGCTTTCTTT.

The chain combines TRBV6-5 with TRBJ2-1; maybe TRBD2 (5 bases). This CDR3 contains 16 residues. Trimming removed 0 bases from V and 6 bases from J, with 15 bases in between. Germline lookup yields CDR1 MNHEY and CDR2 SVGAGI. CDR3 nucleotides: TGTGCCAGCAGTTACTCGTTGAGGCAAGGAGGCAATGAGCAGTTCTTC. As protein: CASSYSLRQGGNEQFF.

This clone was detected only once. The chain uses TRBV7-9 and TRBJ2-6; D is uncertain. Germline-derived CDR1 and CDR2 are SEHNR and FQNEAQ (reference sequence). The CDR3 length is 13 residues. Trimming removed 6 bases at V and 2 bases at J, with 5 bases between. The CDR3 region has the DNA TGTGCCAGCAGTCCGGCTGGGGCCAACGTCCTGACTTTC. The encoded protein is CASSPAGANVLTF.

Comments on this clone: This clone may be a read error of a much larger clone one base away. The chain has TRBV7-2 and TRBJ2-3, with D unclear. The CDR3 extends over 12 amino acids. Trimming took off 5 bases at V and 0 bases at J, with 3 bases between the two ends. In germline, CDR1 is SGHTA, CDR2 FQGNSA. CDR3 region: CASSISTDTQYF. CDR3 nucleotides: TGTGCCAGCAGCATTAGCACAGATACGCAGTATTTT.

The chain has TRBV9 and TRBJ2-5; no clear D gene. V dropped 1 base and J dropped 1 base, with 11 bases sitting between them. This CDR3 contains 15 residues. Germline loops: CDR1 SGDLS, CDR2 YYNGEE. The CDR3 here is CASSVTARSQETQYF. The CDR3 coding sequence is TGTGCCAGCAGCGTAACGGCCCGAAGCCAAGAGACCCAGTACTTC.

The chain has TRBV6-6 and TRBJ2-2; D is possibly TRBD2 (5 bases). The V end was cut by 6 bases, the J end by 2 bases, with 16 bases between. The germline V gene encodes CDR1 MNHNY and CDR2 SVGAGI (reference sequence). The CDR3 covers 16 residues. The CDR3 DNA reads as TGTGCCAGCAGGACCTCAAGAGGACTTAACACCGGGGAGCTGTTTTTT. It encodes CASRTSRGLNTGELFF.

This clone occurred once. Other DNA sequences within the sample encode an identical CDR3. The chain combines TRBV2 with TRBJ2-5, with 10 bases lining up with TRBD2. This CDR3 contains 15 residues. Trimming removed 5 bases from V and 5 bases from J; junction bases left unmatched: 8. CDR1 is SNHLY, CDR2 FYNNEI, per germline. In DNA form, the CDR3 reads TGTGCCAGCAGTAGAACTAGCGGGGCCGCCGAGACCCAGTACTTC. It translates to CASSRTSGAAETQYF. Using reference TRBV2 and TRBJ2-5 for the parts outside the CDR3, the full variable domain is EPEVTQTPSHQVTQMGQEVILRCVPISNHLYFYWYRQILGQKVEFLVSFYNNEISEKSEIFDDQFSVERPDGSNFTLKIRSTKLEDSAMYFCASSRTSGAAETQYFGPGTRLLVL.